Described below is a single T cell receptor (beta chain) sequence and its context. Original processing methods: From reference gene primer amplification, estimates of nucleated cell counts were derived. Method: immunoSEQ multiplex PCR; TCRdb's copy keeps in-frame clones and lacks some. The V and J calls and the clone size are those of that table, but D and trimming were determined from the DNA. The data hold over 80,000 clones, with approximately 86% observed a single time. The V end was cut by 3 bases, the J end by 1 base, with 13 bases between. Germline CDR1 reads MDHEN; CDR2 reads SYDVKM. The length of the CDR3 is 16 residues. The record originates from a study of blood T cell repertoires in COVID-19. Study information: Sites across the United States, Italy and Spain contributed samples from acute and convalescent COVID-19. The cDNA or gDNA used as material had been derived from T cells, B-cell-depleted T cells, or PBMCs.

The receptor was isolated from a man older than 75 with active or convalescent COVID-19. The chain recombines TRBV28 with TRBJ1-5, with a tentative D call TRBD1 (5 bases). The sequencing input was peripheral blood. The CDR3 coding sequence is TGTGCCAGCAGTTTGGTCCGCGGGGGAAGCAATCAGCCCCAGCATTTT. This gives the protein CASSLVRGGSNQPQHF.